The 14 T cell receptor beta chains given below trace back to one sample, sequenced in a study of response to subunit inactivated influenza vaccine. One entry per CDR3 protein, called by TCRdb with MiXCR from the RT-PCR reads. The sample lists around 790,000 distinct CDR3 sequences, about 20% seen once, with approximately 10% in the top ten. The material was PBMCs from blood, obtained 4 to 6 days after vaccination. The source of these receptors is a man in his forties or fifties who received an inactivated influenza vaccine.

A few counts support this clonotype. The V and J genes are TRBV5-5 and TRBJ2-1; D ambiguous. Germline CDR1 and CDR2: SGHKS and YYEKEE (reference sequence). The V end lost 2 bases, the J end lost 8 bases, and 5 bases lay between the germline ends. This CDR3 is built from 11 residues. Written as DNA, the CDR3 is TGTGCCAGCAGCTTTAACGATGAGCAGTTCTTC. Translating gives CASSFNDEQFF.

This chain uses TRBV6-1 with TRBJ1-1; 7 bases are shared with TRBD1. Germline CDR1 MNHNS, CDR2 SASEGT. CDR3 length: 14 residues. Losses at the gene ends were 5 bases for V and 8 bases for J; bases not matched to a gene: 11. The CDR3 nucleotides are TGTGCCAGCAGTCCCCCGGGACAGCTGCCCGAAGCTTTCTTT. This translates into CASSPPGQLPEAFF.

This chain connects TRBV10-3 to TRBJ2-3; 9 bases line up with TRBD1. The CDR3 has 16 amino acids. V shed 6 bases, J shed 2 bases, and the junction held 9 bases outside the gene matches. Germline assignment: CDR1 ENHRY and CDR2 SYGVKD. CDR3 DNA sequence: TGTGCCATCAGCCTCCGGACAGGGGAACCCACAGATACGCAGTATTTT. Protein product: CAISLRTGEPTDTQYF.

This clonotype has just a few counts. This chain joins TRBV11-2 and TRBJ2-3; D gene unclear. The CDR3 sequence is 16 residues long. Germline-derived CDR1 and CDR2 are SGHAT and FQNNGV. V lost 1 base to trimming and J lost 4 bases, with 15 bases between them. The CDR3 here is CASSLVRSVTADTQYF. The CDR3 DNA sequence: TGTGCCAGCAGCTTAGTAAGATCTGTCACAGCAGATACGCAGTATTTT.

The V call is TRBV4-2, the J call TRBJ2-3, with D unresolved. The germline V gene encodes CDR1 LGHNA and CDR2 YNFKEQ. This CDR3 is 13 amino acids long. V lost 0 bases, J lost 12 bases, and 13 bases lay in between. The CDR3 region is CASSQDPRGPQYF. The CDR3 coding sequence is TGTGCCAGCAGCCAAGATCCCCGAGGCCCTCAGTATTTT.

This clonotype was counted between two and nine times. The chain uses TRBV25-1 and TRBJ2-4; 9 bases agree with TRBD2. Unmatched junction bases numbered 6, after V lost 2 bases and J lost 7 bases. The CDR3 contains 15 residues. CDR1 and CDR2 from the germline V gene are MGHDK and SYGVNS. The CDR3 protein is CASSEGLATGNIQYF. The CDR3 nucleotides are TGTGCCAGCAGTGAAGGACTAGCGACGGGCAACATTCAGTACTTC.

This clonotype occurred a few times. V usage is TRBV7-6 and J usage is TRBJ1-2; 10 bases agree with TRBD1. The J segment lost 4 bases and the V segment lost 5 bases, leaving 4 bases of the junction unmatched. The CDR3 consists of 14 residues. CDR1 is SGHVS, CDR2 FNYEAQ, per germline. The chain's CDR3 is CASSSWTGGYGYTF. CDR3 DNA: TGTGCCAGCAGCAGCTGGACAGGGGGCTATGGCTACACCTTC.

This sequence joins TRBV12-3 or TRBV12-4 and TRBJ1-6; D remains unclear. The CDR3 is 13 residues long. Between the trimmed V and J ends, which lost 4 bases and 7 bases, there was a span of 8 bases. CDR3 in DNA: TGTGCCAGCAGTTCCACGCGCAATTCACCCCTCCACTTT. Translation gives CASSSTRNSPLHF.

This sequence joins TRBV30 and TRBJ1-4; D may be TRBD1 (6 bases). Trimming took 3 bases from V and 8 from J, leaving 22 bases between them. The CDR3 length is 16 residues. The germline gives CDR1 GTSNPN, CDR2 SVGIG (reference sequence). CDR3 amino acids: CAWSVGDTRGGEKLFF. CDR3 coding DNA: TGTGCCTGGAGCGTAGGTGACACTCGAGGGGGGGAAAAACTGTTTTTT.

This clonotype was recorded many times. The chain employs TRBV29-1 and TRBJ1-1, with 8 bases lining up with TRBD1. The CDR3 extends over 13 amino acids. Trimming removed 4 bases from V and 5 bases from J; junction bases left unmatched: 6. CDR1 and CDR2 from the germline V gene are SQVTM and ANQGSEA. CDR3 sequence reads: CSVVGQGATEAFF. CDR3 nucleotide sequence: TGCAGCGTTGTGGGGCAGGGGGCAACTGAAGCTTTCTTT.

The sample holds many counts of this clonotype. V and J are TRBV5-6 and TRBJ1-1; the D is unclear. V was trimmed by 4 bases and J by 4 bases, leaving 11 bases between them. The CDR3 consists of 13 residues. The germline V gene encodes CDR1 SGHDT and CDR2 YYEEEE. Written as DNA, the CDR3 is TGTGCCAGCAGCCCGGGGTCAGGCACTGAAGCTTTCTTT. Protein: CASSPGSGTEAFF.

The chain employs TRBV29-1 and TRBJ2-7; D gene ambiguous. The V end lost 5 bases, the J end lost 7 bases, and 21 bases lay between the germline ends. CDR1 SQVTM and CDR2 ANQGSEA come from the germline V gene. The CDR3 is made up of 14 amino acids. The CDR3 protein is CSVMSLQPLGEQYF. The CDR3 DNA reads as TGCAGCGTTATGTCTCTACAGCCTCTGGGTGAGCAGTACTTC.

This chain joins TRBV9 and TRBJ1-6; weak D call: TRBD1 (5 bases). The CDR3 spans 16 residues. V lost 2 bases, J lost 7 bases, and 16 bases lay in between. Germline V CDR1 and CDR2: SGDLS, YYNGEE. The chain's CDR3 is CASSVGHSDRNSPLHF. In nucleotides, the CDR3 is TGTGCCAGCAGCGTCGGACACTCCGATCGGAATTCACCCCTCCACTTT.

This chain's CDR3 is CSARTGDRGNTEAFF. The CDR3 DNA reads as TGCAGTGCTAGAACCGGGGACAGGGGGAACACTGAAGCTTTCTTT. The V call is TRBV20-1, the J call TRBJ1-1; 10 bases map to TRBD1. Germline V gives CDR1 DFQATT, CDR2 SNEGSKA (reference sequence). V dropped 2 bases and J dropped 1; count of bases not matched to a gene: 4. The CDR3 totals 15 residues.